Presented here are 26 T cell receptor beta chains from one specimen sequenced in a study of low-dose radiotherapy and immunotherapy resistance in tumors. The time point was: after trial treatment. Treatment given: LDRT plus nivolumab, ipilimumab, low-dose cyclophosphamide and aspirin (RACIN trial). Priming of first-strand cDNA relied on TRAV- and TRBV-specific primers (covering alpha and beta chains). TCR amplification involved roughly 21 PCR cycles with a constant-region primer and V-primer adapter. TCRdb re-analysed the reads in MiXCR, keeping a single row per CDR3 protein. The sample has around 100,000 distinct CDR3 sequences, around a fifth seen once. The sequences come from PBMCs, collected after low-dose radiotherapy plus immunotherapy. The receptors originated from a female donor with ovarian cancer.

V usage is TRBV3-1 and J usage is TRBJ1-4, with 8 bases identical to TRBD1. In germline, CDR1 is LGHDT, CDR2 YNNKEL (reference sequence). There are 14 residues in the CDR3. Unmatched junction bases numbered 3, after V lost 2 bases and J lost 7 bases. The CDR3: CASSQRTGFEKLFF. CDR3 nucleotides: TGTGCCAGCAGCCAAAGGACAGGGTTTGAAAAACTGTTTTTT.

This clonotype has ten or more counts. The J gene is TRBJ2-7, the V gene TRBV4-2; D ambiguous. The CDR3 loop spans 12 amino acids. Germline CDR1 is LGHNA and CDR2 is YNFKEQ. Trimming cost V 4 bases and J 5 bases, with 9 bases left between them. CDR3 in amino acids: CASSLESDEQYF. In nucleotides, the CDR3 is TGTGCCAGCAGCCTCGAGAGTGACGAGCAGTACTTC.

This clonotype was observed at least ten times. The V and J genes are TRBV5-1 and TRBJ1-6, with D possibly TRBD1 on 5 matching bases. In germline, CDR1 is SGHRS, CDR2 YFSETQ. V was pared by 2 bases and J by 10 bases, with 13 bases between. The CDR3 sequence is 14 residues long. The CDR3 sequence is CASSFTDRGSPLHF. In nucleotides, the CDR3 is TGCGCCAGCAGCTTTACAGACAGAGGGTCACCCCTCCACTTT.

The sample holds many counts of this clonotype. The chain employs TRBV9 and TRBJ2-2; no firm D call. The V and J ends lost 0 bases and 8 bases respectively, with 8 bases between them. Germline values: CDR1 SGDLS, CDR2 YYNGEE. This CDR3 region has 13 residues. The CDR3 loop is CASSVVVGGELFF. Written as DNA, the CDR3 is TGTGCCAGCAGCGTAGTTGTGGGGGGGGAGCTGTTTTTT.

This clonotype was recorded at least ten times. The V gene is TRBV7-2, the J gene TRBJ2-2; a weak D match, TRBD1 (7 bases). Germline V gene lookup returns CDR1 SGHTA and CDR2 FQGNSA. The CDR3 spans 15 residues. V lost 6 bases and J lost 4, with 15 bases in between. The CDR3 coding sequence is TGTGCCAGCAGTTCGGCAGGGGGAGGCACCGGGGAGCTGTTTTTT. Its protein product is CASSSAGGGTGELFF.

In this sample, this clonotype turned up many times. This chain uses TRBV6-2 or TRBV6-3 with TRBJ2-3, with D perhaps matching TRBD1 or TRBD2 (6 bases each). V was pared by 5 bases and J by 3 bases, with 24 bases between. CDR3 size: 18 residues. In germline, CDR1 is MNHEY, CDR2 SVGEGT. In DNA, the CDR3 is TGTGCCAGCAGTGAAATTCTCCTAGAGGGGGGTGGAACAGATACGCAGTATTTT. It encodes CASSEILLEGGGTDTQYF.

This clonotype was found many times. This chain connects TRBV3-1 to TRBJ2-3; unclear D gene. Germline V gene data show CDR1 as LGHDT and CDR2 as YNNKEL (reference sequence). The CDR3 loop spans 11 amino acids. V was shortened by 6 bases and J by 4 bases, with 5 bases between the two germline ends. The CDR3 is CASSSSDTQYF. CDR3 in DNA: TGTGCCAGCAGTTCGTCAGATACGCAGTATTTT.

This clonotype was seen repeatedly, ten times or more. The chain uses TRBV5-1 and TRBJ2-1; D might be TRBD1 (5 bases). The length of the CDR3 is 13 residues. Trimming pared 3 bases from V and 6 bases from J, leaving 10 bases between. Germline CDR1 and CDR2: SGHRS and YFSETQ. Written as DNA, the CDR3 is TGCGCCAGCAGCTCCAGGGTAGGCAATGAGCAGTTCTTC. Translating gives CASSSRVGNEQFF.

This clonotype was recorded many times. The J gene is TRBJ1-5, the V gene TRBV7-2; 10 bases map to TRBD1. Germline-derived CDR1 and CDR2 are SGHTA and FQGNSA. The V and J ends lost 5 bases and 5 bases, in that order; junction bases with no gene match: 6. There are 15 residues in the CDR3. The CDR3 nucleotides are TGTGCCAGCAGCGCCCGTGGGACAGGGGATCAGCCCCAGCATTTT. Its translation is CASSARGTGDQPQHF.

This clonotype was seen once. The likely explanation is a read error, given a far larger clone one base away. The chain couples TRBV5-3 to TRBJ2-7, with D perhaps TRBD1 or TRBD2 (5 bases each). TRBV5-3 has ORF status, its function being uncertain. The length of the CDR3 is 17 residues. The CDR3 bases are TGTGCCAGCAGCTTGGAGGCCGGGGCAGGGACCTACAATGAGCAGTACTTC. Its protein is CASSLEAGAGTYNEQYF.

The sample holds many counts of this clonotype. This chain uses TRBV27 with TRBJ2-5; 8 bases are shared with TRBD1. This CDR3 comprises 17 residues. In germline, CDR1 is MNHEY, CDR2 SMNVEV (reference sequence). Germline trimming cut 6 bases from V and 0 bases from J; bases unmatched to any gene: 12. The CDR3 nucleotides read TGTGCCAGCAGCCCCTTGACAGGGGCGGCGTACCAAGAGACCCAGTACTTC. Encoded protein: CASSPLTGAAYQETQYF.

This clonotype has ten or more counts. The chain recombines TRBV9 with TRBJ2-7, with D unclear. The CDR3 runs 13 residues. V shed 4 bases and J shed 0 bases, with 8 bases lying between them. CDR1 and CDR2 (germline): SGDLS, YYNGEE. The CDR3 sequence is CASSPPSSYEQYF. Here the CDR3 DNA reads TGTGCCAGCAGCCCTCCTTCCTCCTACGAGCAGTACTTC.

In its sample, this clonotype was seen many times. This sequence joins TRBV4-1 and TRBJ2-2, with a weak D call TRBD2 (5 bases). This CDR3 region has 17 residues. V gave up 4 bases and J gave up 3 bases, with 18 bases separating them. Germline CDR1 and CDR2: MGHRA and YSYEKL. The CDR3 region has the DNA TGCGCCAGCAGCCGCGAAGACTACCCCGGAGACACCGGGGAGCTGTTTTTT. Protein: CASSREDYPGDTGELFF.

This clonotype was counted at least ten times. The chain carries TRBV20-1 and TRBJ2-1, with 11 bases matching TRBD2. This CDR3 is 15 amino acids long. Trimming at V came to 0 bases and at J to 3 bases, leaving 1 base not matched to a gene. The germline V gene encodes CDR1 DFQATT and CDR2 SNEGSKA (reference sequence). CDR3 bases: TGCAGTGCTAGAGATGGACTAGCGGGCTACAATGAGCAGTTCTTC. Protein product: CSARDGLAGYNEQFF.

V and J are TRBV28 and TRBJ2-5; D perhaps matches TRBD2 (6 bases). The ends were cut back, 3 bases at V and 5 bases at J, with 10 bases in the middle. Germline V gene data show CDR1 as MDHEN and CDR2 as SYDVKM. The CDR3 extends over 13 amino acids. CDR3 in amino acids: CASSFLGGETQYF. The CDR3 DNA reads TGTGCCAGCAGTTTTCTAGGAGGGGAGACCCAGTACTTC.

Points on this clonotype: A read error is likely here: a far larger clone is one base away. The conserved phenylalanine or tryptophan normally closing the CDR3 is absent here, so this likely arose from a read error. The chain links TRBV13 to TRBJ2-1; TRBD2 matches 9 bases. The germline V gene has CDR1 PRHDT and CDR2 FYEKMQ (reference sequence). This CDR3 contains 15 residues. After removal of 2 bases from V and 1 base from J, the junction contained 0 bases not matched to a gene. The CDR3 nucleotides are TGTGCCAGCAGCTTACTAGCGGGGTCCTACAATGAGCAGTTCTCC. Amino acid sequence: CASSLLAGSYNEQFS.

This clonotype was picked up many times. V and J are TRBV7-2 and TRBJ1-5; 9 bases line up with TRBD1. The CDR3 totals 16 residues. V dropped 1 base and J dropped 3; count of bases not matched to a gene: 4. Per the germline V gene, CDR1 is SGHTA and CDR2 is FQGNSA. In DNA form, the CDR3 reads TGTGCCAGCAGCTTAGAAACAGGGGGCTTCAATCAGCCCCAGCATTTT. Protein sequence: CASSLETGGFNQPQHF.

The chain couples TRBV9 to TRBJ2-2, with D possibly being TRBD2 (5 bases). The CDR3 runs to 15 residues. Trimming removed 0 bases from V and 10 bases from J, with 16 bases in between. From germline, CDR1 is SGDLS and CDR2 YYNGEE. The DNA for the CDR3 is TGTGCCAGCAGCGTAGCAACGGGGTTCGCCGTGGAGCTGTTTTTT. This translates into CASSVATGFAVELFF. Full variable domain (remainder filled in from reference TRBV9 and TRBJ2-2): DSGVTQTPKHLITATGQRVTLRCSPRSGDLSVYWYQQSLDQGLQFLIQYYNGEERAKGNILERFSAQQFPDLHSELNLSSLELGDSALYFCASSVATGFAVELFFGEGSRLTVL.

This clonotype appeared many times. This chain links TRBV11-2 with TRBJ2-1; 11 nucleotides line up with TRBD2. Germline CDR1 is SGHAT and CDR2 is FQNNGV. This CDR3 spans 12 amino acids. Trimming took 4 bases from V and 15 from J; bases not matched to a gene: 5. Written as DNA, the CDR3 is TGTGCCAGCAGCTCTAGCGGGGGGCCAGGGTTCTTC. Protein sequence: CASSSSGGPGFF.

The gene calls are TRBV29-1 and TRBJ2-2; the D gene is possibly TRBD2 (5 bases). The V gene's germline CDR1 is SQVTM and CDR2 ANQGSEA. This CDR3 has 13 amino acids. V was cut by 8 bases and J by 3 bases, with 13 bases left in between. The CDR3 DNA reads TGCAGCCTTTCTCCGGACTACACCGGGGAGCTGTTTTTT. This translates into CSLSPDYTGELFF.

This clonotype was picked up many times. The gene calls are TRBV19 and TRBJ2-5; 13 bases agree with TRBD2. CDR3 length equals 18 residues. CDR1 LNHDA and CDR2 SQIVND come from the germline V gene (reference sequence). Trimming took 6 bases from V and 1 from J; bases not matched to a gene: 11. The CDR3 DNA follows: TGTGCCAGTAGCCAACCGGGACTAGCGGGAACTCTCCAAGAGACCCAGTACTTC. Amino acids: CASSQPGLAGTLQETQYF. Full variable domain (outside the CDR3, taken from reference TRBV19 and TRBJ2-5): DGGITQSPKYLFRKEGQNVTLSCEQNLNHDAMYWYRQDPGQGLRLIYYSQIVNDFQKGDIAEGYSVSREKKESFPLTVTSAQKNPTAFYLCASSQPGLAGTLQETQYFGPGTRLLVL.

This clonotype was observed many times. Written as DNA, the CDR3 is TGCGCCAGCAGCCTGGCCGGGACAGGGGGCGAAGTTCGGCAGTTCTTC. Translated, it gives CASSLAGTGGEVRQFF. The chain employs TRBV5-1 and TRBJ2-1, with 12 bases aligning to TRBD1. Germline loops: CDR1 SGHRS, CDR2 YFSETQ. The V and J ends lost 4 bases and 12 bases, in that order; junction bases with no gene match: 14. This CDR3 is 16 amino acids long.

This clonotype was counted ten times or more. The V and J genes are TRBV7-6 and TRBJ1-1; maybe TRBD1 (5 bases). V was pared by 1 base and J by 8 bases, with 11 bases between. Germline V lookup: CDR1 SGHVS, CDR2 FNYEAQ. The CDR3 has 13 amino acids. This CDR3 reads CASSLEGRTEAFF. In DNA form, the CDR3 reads TGTGCCAGCAGCTTAGAGGGCCGGACAGAAGCTTTCTTT.

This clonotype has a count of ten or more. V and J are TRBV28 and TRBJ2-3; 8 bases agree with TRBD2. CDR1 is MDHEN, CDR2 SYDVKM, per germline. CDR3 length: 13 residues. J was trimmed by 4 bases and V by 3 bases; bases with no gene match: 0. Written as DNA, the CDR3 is TGTGCCAGCAGTTTCGGGGGGGCAGATACGCAGTATTTT. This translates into CASSFGGADTQYF.

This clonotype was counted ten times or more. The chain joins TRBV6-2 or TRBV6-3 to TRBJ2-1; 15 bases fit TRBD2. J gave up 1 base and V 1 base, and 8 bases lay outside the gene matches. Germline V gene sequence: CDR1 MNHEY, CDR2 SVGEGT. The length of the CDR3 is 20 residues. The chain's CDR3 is CASSYFAGTSGGKSYNEQFF. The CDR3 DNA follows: TGTGCCAGCAGTTACTTTGCCGGGACTAGCGGGGGGAAATCCTACAATGAGCAGTTCTTC.

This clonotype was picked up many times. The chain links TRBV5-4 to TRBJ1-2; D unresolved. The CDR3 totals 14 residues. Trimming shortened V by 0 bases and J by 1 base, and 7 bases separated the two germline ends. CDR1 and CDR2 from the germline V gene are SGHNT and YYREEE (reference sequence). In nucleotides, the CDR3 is TGTGCCAGCAGCTTGGACACATTTAACTATGGCTACACCTTC. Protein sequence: CASSLDTFNYGYTF.